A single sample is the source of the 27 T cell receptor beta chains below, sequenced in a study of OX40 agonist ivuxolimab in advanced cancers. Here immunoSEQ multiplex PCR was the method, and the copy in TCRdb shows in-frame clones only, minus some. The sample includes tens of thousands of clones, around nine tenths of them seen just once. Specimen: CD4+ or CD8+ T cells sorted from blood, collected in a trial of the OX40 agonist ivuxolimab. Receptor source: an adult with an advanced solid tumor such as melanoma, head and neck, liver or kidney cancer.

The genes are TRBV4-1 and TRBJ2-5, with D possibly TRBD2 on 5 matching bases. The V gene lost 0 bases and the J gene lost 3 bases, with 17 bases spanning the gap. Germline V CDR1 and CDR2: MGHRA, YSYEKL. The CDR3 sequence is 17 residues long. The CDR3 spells CASSQDRRTEAKETQYF. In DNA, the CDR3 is TGCGCCAGCAGCCAAGACCGGCGGACTGAGGCTAAAGAGACCCAGTACTTC.

The CDR3 DNA reads TGTGCCAGCAGCTTGGAGCGGGCCAACCCGTGGGGCTACACCTTC. It specifies CASSLERANPWGYTF. V is TRBV5-8 and J is TRBJ1-2; D ambiguous. The CDR3 covers 15 residues. The V and J ends lost 0 bases and 8 bases respectively, with 17 bases between them. Germline V gene sequence: CDR1 SGHTS, CDR2 YDEGEE.

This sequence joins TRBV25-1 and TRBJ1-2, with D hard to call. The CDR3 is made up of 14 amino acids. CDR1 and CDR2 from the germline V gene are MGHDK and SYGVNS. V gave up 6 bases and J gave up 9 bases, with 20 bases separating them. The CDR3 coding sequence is TGTGCCAGCAGCCCTCCCGGGCTGGTATATAGCTACACCTTC. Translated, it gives CASSPPGLVYSYTF.

The CDR3 sequence is CATQQGLPSYGYTF. CDR3 sequence (DNA): TGTGCCACCCAGCAGGGCCTCCCCTCCTATGGCTACACCTTC. V usage is TRBV10-3 and J usage is TRBJ1-2, with a weak D call TRBD1 (5 bases). The V end was cut by 10 bases, the J end by 4 bases, with 19 bases between. This CDR3 region has 14 residues. CDR1 is ENHRY, CDR2 SYGVKD, per germline.

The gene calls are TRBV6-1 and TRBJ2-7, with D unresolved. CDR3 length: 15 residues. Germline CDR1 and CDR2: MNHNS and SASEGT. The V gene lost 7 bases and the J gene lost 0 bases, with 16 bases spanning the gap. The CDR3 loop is CASKMSPPGSYEQYF. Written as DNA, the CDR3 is TGTGCCAGCAAAATGTCCCCGCCCGGCTCCTACGAGCAGTACTTC.

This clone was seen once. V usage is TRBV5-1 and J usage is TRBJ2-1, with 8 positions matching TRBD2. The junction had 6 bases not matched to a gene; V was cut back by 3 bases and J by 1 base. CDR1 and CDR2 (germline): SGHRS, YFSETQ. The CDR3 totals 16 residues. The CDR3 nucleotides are TGCGCCAGCAGCTCCTCGACGGGGGGGTCCTACAATGAGCAGTTCTTC. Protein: CASSSSTGGSYNEQFF.

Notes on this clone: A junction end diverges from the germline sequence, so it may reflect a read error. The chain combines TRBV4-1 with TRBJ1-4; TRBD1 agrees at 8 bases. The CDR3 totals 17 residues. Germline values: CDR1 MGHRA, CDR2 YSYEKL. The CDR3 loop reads CASGQSPTGGTNEKLFF. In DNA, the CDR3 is TGCGCCAGCGGCCAATCCCCTACAGGGGGAACTAATGAAAAACTGTTTTTT.

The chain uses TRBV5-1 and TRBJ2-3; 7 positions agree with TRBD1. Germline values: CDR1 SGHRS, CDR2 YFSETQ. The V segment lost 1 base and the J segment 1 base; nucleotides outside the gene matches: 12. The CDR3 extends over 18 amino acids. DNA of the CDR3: TGCGCCAGCAGCTTGTCGGGACAGAGACATCGAGGCACAGATACGCAGTATTTT. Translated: CASSLSGQRHRGTDTQYF.

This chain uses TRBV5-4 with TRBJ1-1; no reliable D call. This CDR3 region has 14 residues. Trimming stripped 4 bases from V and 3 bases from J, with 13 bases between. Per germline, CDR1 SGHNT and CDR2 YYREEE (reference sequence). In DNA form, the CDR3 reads TGTGCCAGCAGCCTCTACCTGCGGGACACTGAAGCTTTCTTT. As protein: CASSLYLRDTEAFF.

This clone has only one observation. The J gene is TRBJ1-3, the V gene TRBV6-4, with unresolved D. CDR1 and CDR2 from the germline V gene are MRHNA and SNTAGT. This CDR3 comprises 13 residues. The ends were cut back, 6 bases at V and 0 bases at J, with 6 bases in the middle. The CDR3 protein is CASSKNSGNTIYF. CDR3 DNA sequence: TGTGCCAGCAGCAAAAACTCTGGAAACACCATATATTTT.

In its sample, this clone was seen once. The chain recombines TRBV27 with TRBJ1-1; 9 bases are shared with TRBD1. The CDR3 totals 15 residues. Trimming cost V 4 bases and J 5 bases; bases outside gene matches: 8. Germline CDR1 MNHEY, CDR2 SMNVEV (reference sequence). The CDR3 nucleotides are TGTGCCAGCAGTTCTGGACAGGGGAGGCAGACTGAAGCTTTCTTT. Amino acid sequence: CASSSGQGRQTEAFF.

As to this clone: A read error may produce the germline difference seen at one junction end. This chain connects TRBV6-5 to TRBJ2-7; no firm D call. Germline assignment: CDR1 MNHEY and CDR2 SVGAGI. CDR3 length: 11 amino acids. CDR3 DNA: TGTGCCAGCAGTGACTCCTACGAGCAGTACTTC. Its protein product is CASSDSYEQYF.

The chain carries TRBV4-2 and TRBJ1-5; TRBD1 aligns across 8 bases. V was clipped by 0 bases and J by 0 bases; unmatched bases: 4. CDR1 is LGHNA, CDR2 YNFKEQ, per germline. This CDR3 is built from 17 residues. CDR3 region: CASSQERDRISNQPQHF. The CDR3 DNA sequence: TGTGCCAGCAGCCAAGAGAGGGACAGGATTAGCAATCAGCCCCAGCATTTT.

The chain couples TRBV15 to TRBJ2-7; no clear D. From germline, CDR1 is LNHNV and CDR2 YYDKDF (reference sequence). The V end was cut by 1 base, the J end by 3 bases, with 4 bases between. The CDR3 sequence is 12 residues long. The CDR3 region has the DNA TGTGCCACCAGCAGAGTGGACTACGAGCAGTACTTC. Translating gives CATSRVDYEQYF. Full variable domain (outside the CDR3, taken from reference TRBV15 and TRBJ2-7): DAMVIQNPRYQVTQFGKPVTLSCSQTLNHNVMYWYQQKSSQAPKLLFHYYDKDFNNEADTPDNFQSRRPNTSFCFLDIRSPGLGDTAMYLCATSRVDYEQYFGPGTRLTVT.

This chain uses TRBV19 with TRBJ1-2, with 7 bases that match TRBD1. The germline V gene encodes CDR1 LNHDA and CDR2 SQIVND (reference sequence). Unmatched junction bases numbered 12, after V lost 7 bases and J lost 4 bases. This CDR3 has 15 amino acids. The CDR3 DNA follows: TGTGCCAGTACCCCAGGGGGGGTATATTCCTATGGCTACACCTTC. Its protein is CASTPGGVYSYGYTF.

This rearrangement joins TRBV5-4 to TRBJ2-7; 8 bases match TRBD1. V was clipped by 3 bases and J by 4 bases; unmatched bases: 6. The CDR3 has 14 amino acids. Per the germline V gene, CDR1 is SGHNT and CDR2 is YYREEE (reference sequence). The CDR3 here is CASSSYRQGYEQYF. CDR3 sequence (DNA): TGTGCCAGCAGCTCCTACCGACAGGGGTACGAGCAGTACTTC. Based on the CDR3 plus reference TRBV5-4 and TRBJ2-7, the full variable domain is ETGVTQSPTHLIKTRGQQVTLRCSSQSGHNTVSWYQQALGQGPQFIFQYYREEENGRGNFPPRFSGLQFPNYSSELNVNALELDDSALYLCASSSYRQGYEQYFGPGTRLTVT.

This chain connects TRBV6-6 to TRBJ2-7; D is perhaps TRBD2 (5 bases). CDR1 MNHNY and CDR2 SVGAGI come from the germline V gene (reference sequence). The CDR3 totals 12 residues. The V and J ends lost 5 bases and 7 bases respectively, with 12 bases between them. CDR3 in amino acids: CASSPDRREQYF. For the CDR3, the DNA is TGTGCCAGCAGTCCCGACCGGAGGGAGCAGTACTTC.

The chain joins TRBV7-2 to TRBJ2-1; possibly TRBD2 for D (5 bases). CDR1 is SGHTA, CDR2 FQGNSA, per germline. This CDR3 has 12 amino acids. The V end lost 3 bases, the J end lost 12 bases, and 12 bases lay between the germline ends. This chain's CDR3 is CASSFLALGQFF. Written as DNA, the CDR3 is TGTGCCAGCAGCTTTCTAGCTTTAGGGCAGTTCTTC.

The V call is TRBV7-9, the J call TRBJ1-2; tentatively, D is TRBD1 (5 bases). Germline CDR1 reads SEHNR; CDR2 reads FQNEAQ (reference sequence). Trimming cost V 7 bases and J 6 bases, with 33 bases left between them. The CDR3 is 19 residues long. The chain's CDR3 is CASTASPLSGGTVRDGYTF. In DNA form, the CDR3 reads TGTGCCAGCACCGCGTCCCCCCTCTCCGGAGGGACGGTTAGAGATGGCTACACCTTC.

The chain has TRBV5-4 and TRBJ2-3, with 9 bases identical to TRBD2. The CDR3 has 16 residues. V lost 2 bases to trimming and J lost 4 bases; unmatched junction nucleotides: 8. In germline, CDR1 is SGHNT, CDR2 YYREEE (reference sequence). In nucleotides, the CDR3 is TGTGCCAGCAGCTTACCGGCGGGGGGGTTCGCAGATACGCAGTATTTT. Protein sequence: CASSLPAGGFADTQYF.

CDR3 nucleotide sequence: TGCGCCAGCAGCTCAGCACAGGGGGTGCATTATGGCTACACCTTC. This codes for CASSSAQGVHYGYTF. The rearrangement joins TRBV5-1 to TRBJ1-2; 8 bases agree with TRBD1. The CDR3 consists of 15 residues. V lost 3 bases and J lost 5; bases outside the gene matches: 9. Germline CDR1 is SGHRS and CDR2 is YFSETQ.

The CDR3 sequence is CASSLTGAGARSIPGEQYF. DNA for the CDR3: TGTGCCAGCAGCTTGACGGGGGCAGGGGCGCGATCCATCCCGGGGGAGCAGTACTTC. The V call is TRBV5-6, the J call TRBJ2-7; D is possibly TRBD1 or TRBD2 (6 bases each). The germline V gene has CDR1 SGHDT and CDR2 YYEEEE. Deletions cut 1 base from V and 7 bases from J, with 30 bases between. CDR3 length equals 19 residues.

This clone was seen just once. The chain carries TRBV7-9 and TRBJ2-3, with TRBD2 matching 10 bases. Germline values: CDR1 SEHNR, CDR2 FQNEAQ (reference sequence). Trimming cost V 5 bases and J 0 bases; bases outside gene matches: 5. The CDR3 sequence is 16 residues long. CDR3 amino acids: CASSPLAGASTDTQYF. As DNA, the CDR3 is TGTGCCAGCAGCCCTCTAGCGGGGGCTAGCACAGATACGCAGTATTTT. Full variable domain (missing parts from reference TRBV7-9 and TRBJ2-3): DTGVSQNPRHKITKRGQNVTFRCDPISEHNRLYWYRQTLGQGPEFLTYFQNEAQLEKSRLLSDRFSAERPKGSFSTLEIQRTEQGDSAMYLCASSPLAGASTDTQYFGPGTRLTVL.

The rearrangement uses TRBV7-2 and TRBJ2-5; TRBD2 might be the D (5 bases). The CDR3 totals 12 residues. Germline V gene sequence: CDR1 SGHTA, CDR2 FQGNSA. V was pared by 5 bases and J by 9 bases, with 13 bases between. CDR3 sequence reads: CASSETRGAQYF. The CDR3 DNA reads TGTGCCAGCAGCGAAACTAGAGGAGCCCAGTACTTC.

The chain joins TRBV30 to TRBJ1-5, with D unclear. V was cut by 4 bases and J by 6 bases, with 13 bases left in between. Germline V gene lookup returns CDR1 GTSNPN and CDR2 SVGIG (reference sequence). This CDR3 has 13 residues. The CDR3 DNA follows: TGTGCCTGGACAGGTGGTCAAGGTCAGCCCCAGCATTTT. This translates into CAWTGGQGQPQHF.

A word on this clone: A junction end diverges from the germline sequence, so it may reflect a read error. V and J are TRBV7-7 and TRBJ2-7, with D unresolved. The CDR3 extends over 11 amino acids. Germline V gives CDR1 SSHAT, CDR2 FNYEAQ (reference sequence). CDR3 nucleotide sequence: TGTGCTAGCAGCTGCCCGGCCGAGCAGTACTTC. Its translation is CASSCPAEQYF.

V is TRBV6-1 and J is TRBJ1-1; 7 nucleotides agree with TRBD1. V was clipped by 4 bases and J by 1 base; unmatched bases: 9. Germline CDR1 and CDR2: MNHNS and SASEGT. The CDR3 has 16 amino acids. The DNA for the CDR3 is TGTGCCAGCAGTGCGACCGGGACAGAGAAGAACACTGAAGCTTTCTTT. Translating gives CASSATGTEKNTEAFF.